Listed below are T cell receptor beta chains from one sample, sequenced in a study of blood T cells in healthy people across ages. From the 5' RACE reads, TCRdb called clonotypes with MiXCR, one entry per CDR3 protein. The sample consists of 380,000 or so distinct CDR3 sequences, roughly half of them appearing once. Source material: blood. The source of these receptors is a man between 60 and 75 years old in good health. Each CDR3 is given with its conserved first and last residue. D genes are given only for firm matches. Rows give clone size only sometimes, using once, few, many, or a class for an expanded clone.

TRBJ2-7	NA	TRBV29-1	TRBD2	CSVEDRSGRSSYEQYF	TGCAGCGTTGAAGATCGTAGCGGGAGGAGCTCCTACGAGCAGTACTTC
TRBJ2-3	NA	TRBV3-1	NA	CASSPRSGGDTQYF	TGTGCCAGCAGCCCAAGGAGCGGAGGAGATACGCAGTATTTT
TRBJ2-3	few	TRBV10-3	NA	CATRRGGGTDTQYF	TGTGCCACCCGACGGGGCGGAGGCACAGATACGCAGTATTTT
TRBJ2-7	NA	TRBV12-3/TRBV12-4	TRBD2	CASSTSSGGFGYEQYF	TGTGCCAGCAGTACCAGTAGCGGGGGGTTCGGGTACGAGCAGTACTTC
TRBJ2-1	NA	TRBV7-3	TRBD2	CASSLIRTSGRFPYNEQFF	TGTGCCAGCAGCTTAATACGGACTAGCGGGAGGTTCCCCTACAATGAGCAGTTCTTC
TRBJ1-1	NA	TRBV2	NA	CASRIGQPSTEAFF	TGTGCCAGCAGGATCGGACAACCGTCCACTGAAGCTTTCTTT
TRBJ2-3	NA	TRBV20-1	NA	CSARDPGSRTDTQYF	TGCAGTGCTAGAGACCCCGGGAGCCGGACAGATACGCAGTATTTT
TRBJ2-4	NA	TRBV27	TRBD1	CASSSGQGAYIQYF	TGTGCCAGCAGTTCGGGACAGGGGGCGTACATTCAGTACTTC
TRBJ2-1	NA	TRBV4-3	TRBD1	CASSQGQQSYNEQFF	TGCGCCAGCAGCCAGGGACAGCAATCCTACAATGAACAGTTCTTC
TRBJ2-5	NA	TRBV7-9	TRBD1	CASSSTGGETQYF	TGTGCCAGCAGCTCTACAGGGGGGGAGACCCAGTACTTC
TRBJ2-7	NA	TRBV15	TRBD2	CATSFLAGASYEQYF	TGTGCCACCAGCTTTTTAGCGGGGGCCTCCTACGAGCAGTACTTC
TRBJ2-5	NA	TRBV30	TRBD1	CAWRGGQGQETQYF	TGTGCCTGGAGGGGTGGACAGGGGCAAGAGACCCAGTACTTC
TRBJ2-3	few	TRBV20-1	NA	CSARATSTDTQYF	TGCAGTGCTAGAGCTACCTCGACAGATACGCAGTATTTT
TRBJ2-3	NA	TRBV7-2	NA	CATSQDTDTQYF	TGTGCCACGAGTCAGGACACAGATACGCAGTATTTT
TRBJ2-5	NA	TRBV14	TRBD1	CASSNYGQGARETQYF	TGTGCCAGCAGCAACTATGGACAGGGGGCTAGGGAGACCCAGTACTTC
TRBJ2-7	few	TRBV12-3/TRBV12-4	TRBD1	CASRQDRGRTEQYF	TGTGCCAGCAGGCAGGACAGGGGGCGCACCGAGCAGTACTTC
TRBJ2-3	NA	TRBV19	TRBD2	CASKSSSGGTDTQYF	TGTGCCAGTAAAAGTTCTAGCGGGGGCACAGATACGCAGTATTTT
TRBJ2-5	NA	TRBV6-6	TRBD2	CASILAGGRLGNEQYF	TGTGCCAGCATTCTAGCGGGAGGGCGTTTGGGCAATGAGCAGTACTTC
TRBJ2-5	few	TRBV7-2	NA	CASSLGSYQETQYF	TGTGCCAGCAGCTTGGGGTCGTACCAAGAGACCCAGTACTTC
TRBJ1-2	few	TRBV28	NA	CATGNVYGYTF	TGTGCCACGGGGAACGTCTATGGCTACACCTTC
TRBJ1-1	many	TRBV5-1	TRBD1	CASSLQGATGTEAFF	TGCGCCAGCAGCTTACAGGGGGCCACCGGCACTGAAGCTTTCTTT
TRBJ2-5	NA	TRBV7-9	NA	CASSLEPIRETQYF	TGTGCCAGCAGCTTAGAACCCATCCGAGAGACCCAGTACTTC
TRBJ2-3	once	TRBV24-1	NA	CATSAASGPGGTQYF	TGTGCCACCAGTGCCGCTAGCGGGCCAGGGGGTACGCAGTATTTT
TRBJ2-7	NA	TRBV14	TRBD2	CASSPGLAGGTYEQYF	TGTGCCAGCAGCCCAGGACTAGCGGGAGGTACCTACGAGCAGTACTTC
TRBJ2-7	NA	TRBV27	TRBD2	CASGITSGVYEQYF	TGTGCCAGCGGGATAACTAGCGGGGTCTACGAGCAGTACTTC
TRBJ2-1	NA	TRBV7-2	TRBD2	CASSAGLAGANEQFF	TGTGCCAGCAGCGCGGGACTAGCGGGAGCCAATGAGCAGTTCTTC
TRBJ2-1	few	TRBV6-5	NA	CASSYSMRNEQFF	TGTGCCAGCAGTTACTCGATGCGCAATGAGCAGTTCTTC
TRBJ2-1	few	TRBV14	TRBD2	CASSPPLAENNEQFF	TGTGCCAGCAGCCCCCCGCTAGCGGAAAACAATGAGCAGTTCTTC
TRBJ2-5	NA	TRBV7-7	TRBD2	CASSYSLAEETQYF	TGTGCCAGCAGCTATTCTCTAGCGGAAGAGACCCAGTACTTC
TRBJ2-1	many	TRBV24-1	NA	CATSDTGPTYNEQFF	TGTGCCACCAGTGATACGGGACCAACTTACAATGAGCAGTTCTTC
TRBJ2-1	NA	TRBV15	NA	CATSRDRGAGYNEQFF	TGTGCCACCAGCAGAGACAGGGGGGCAGGCTACAATGAGCAGTTCTTC
TRBJ2-7	few	TRBV4-1	TRBD1	CASSQPNRGSYEQYF	TGCGCCAGCAGCCAACCTAACAGGGGGTCCTACGAGCAGTACTTC
TRBJ1-5	NA	TRBV20-1	NA	CSARWVGMGNQPQHF	TGCAGTGCTAGGTGGGTGGGGATGGGCAATCAGCCCCAGCATTTT
TRBJ2-1	few	TRBV12-3/TRBV12-4	NA	CASRLGAGPFVEQFF	TGTGCCAGCAGGCTCGGGGCAGGGCCTTTTGTTGAGCAGTTCTTC
TRBJ2-3	NA	TRBV12-3/TRBV12-4	NA	CASSFGRTSTDAQYF	TGTGCCAGCAGTTTTGGTAGGACAAGCACAGATGCGCAGTATTTT
TRBJ2-7	NA	TRBV6-2/TRBV6-3	TRBD1	CASRQGDLSYEQYF	TGTGCCAGCAGACAGGGGGACCTATCCTACGAGCAGTACTTC
TRBJ2-1	NA	TRBV11-2	TRBD1	CASSLVTRGQGRNEQFF	TGTGCCAGCAGCTTAGTAACCCGGGGACAGGGGAGAAATGAGCAGTTCTTC
TRBJ2-3	NA	TRBV20-1	NA	CSASSGRGSTDTQYF	TGCAGTGCTAGTAGCGGCAGGGGGAGCACAGATACGCAGTATTTT
TRBJ2-3	NA	TRBV7-3	TRBD2	CASSPGGARDTQYF	TGTGCCAGCAGCCCCGGGGGGGCTCGTGATACGCAGTATTTT
TRBJ2-7	NA	TRBV12-3/TRBV12-4	TRBD2	CTSSPHSGSYKNEQYF	TGTACCAGCAGTCCTCATAGCGGGAGCTATAAGAATGAGCAGTACTTC
TRBJ2-4	NA	TRBV7-2	NA	CASSFDSSAKNIQYF	TGTGCCAGCAGCTTCGACTCTTCTGCCAAAAACATTCAGTACTTC
TRBJ1-4	few	TRBV12-3/TRBV12-4	TRBD1	CASSGTGAANEKLFF	TGTGCCAGCAGTGGGACAGGGGCCGCTAATGAAAAACTGTTTTTT
TRBJ2-5	NA	TRBV20-1	NA	CSARVASFGETQYF	TGCAGTGCTAGGGTTGCCAGTTTCGGAGAGACCCAGTACTTC
TRBJ1-1	NA	TRBV4-1	NA	CASSQEPRRGAFF	TGCGCCAGCAGCCAAGAGCCCAGGCGCGGGGCTTTCTTT
TRBJ1-2	NA	TRBV4-1	NA	CASSEAGGENYGYTF	TGCGCCAGCAGCGAAGCCGGAGGGGAGAACTATGGCTACACCTTC
TRBJ2-5	few	TRBV18	NA	CASSPFGGNQETQYF	TGTGCCAGCTCACCATTCGGGGGCAACCAAGAGACCCAGTACTTC
TRBJ1-4	many	TRBV6-1	NA	CASSEGPVTTNEKLFF	TGTGCCAGCAGTGAGGGACCCGTTACAACTAATGAAAAACTGTTTTTT
TRBJ2-1	NA	TRBV7-3	NA	CASSRVDSLNEQFF	TGTGCCAGCAGCCGAGTGGACTCGCTCAATGAGCAGTTCTTC
TRBJ2-5	many	TRBV18	NA	CASSSTETQYF	TGTGCCAGCTCATCCACGGAGACCCAGTACTTC
TRBJ2-7	many	TRBV6-6	NA	CASSYSDRAYEQYF	TGTGCCAGCAGTTACTCGGACAGAGCCTACGAGCAGTACTTC
TRBJ2-7	once	TRBV6-2/TRBV6-3	TRBD2	CASSAPPGLAAYEQYF	TGTGCCAGCAGTGCACCCCCGGGACTAGCGGCATACGAGCAGTACTTC
TRBJ2-3	NA	TRBV7-8	TRBD2	CASSSAGRGVRDTQYF	TGTGCCAGCAGCTCCGCGGGGCGGGGGGTCAGAGATACGCAGTATTTT
TRBJ2-1	NA	TRBV6-2/TRBV6-3	NA	CASNYQGREFF	TGTGCCAGCAATTACCAGGGGAGGGAGTTCTTC
TRBJ2-4	few	TRBV12-3/TRBV12-4	TRBD1	CASSLDDRGHIQYF	TGTGCCAGCAGTTTAGACGACAGGGGACACATTCAGTACTTC
TRBJ2-7	NA	TRBV12-3/TRBV12-4	TRBD1	CASNGGQGADEQYF	TGTGCCAGCAATGGGGGACAGGGGGCCGATGAGCAGTACTTC
TRBJ2-4	few	TRBV20-1	NA	CSASDPPLQYF	TGCAGTGCTAGCGACCCCCCCCTTCAGTACTTC
TRBJ2-7	few	TRBV5-1	NA	CASSLGQGISSYEQYF	TGCGCCAGCAGCTTGGGGCAGGGGATTAGCTCCTACGAGCAGTACTTC